This T cell receptor (beta chain) is from a study of cytomegalovirus exposure and HLA in healthy donors. Study summary: Researchers found that approximately 80% of almost 400 genotyped donors fell within the Caucasian-associated ancestry cluster.

CDR1 is KGHSH, CDR2 LQKENI, per germline. Losses at the gene ends were 2 bases for V and 8 bases for J; bases not matched to a gene: 21. There are 20 residues in the CDR3. It was with 60 Vbeta and 13 Jbeta primers that the PCR ran. Clones were sequenced by immunoSEQ multiplex PCR, and TCRdb holds only the in-frame ones, with some missing. In the table there are around 170,000 clones, around 80% of which are singletons. The TCR sequence derives from a man aged 18 to 30 in good health and CMV-seronegative. V is TRBV18 and J is TRBJ2-1; 10 nucleotides align to TRBD2. What was sequenced was PBMCs. Here the CDR3 reads CASSPKTVNWGTSVGDEQFF. The CDR3 DNA sequence: TGTGCCAGCTCACCAAAGACGGTGAATTGGGGGACTAGCGTCGGGGATGAGCAGTTCTTC.